This is a list of T cell receptor beta chains from one sample in a study of T cells in Graves' hyperthyroidism and ophthalmopathy. Each CDR3 protein is one row after TCRdb ran MiXCR on the multiplex PCR reads. The sample lists around 300,000 distinct CDR3 sequences; roughly 13% were seen once. Sequencing was carried out using blood. The source of these receptors is a woman between 35 and 50 years old with Graves' hyperthyroidism. CDR3s include the opening cysteine and the closing phenylalanine or tryptophan. Each record gives: V gene, J gene, CDR3 protein.

TRBV5-1	TRBJ2-2	CASSPWTSSDGELFF
TRBV14	TRBJ2-1	CASSQKAGGKFVQFF
TRBV30	TRBJ1-1	CAWSLQGAEAFF
TRBV11-2	TRBJ1-6	CASSSSGTVGSPLHF
TRBV29-1	TRBJ2-7	CSVEGKEYEQYF
TRBV19	TRBJ1-2	CASSDDLRTGGDANYGYTF
TRBV2	TRBJ1-2	CAGRGRHNYGYTF
TRBV20-1	TRBJ1-2	CSVPTGGRYGYTF
TRBV2	TRBJ2-7	CASSNGLAVSEQYF
TRBV29-1	TRBJ2-2	CSGNDYDTGELFF
TRBV30	TRBJ2-7	CAWSSGVEQYF
TRBV27	TRBJ1-2	CASRETGGKGYGYTF
TRBV19	TRBJ2-2	CASSRGRVTGELFF
TRBV7-9	TRBJ1-1	CASSDGDEAFF
TRBV12-3/TRBV12-4	TRBJ2-7	CASSLYYGEQYF
TRBV15	TRBJ1-1	CATSRGGVNTEAFF